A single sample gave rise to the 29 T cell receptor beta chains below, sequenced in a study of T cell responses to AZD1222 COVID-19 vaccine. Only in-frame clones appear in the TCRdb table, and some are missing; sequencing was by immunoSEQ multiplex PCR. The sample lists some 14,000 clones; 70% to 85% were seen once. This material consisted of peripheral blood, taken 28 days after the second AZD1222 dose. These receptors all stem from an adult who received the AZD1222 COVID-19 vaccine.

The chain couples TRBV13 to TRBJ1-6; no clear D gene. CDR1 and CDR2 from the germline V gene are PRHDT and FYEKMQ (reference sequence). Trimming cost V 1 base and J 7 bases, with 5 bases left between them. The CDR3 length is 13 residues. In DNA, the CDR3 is TGTGCCAGCAGCTTAGCCCTGAATTCACCCCTCCACTTT. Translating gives CASSLALNSPLHF. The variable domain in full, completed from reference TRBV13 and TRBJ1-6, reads AAGVIQSPRHLIKEKRETATLKCYPIPRHDTVYWYQQGPGQDPQFLISFYEKMQSDKGSIPDRFSAQQFSDYHSELNMSSLELGDSALYFCASSLALNSPLHFGNGTRLTVT.

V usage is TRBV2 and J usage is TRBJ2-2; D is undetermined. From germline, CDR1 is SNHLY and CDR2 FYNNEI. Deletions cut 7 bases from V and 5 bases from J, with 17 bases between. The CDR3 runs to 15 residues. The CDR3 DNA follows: TGTGCCAGCATCTCGGCCACACCGGGTACCGGGGAGCTGTTTTTT. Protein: CASISATPGTGELFF.

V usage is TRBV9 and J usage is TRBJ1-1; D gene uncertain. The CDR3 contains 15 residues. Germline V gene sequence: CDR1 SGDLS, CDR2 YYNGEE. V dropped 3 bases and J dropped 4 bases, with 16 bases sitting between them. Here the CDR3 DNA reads TGTGCCAGCAGCGAACGACCGGAGACGGGCACTGAAGCTTTCTTT. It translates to CASSERPETGTEAFF.

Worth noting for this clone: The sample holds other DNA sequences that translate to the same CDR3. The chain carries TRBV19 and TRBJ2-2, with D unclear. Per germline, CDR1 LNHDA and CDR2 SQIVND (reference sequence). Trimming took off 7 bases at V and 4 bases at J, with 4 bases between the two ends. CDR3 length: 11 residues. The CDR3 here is CASTRTGELFF. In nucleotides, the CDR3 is TGTGCCAGTACGCGCACCGGGGAGCTGTTTTTT. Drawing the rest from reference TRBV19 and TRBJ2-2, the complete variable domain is DGGITQSPKYLFRKEGQNVTLSCEQNLNHDAMYWYRQDPGQGLRLIYYSQIVNDFQKGDIAEGYSVSREKKESFPLTVTSAQKNPTAFYLCASTRTGELFFGEGSRLTVL.

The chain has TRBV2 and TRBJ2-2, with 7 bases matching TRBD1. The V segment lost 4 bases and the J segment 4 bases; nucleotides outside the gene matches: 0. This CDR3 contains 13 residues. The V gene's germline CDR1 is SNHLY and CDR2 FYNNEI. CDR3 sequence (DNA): TGTGCCAGCAGTGGACAGGGCACCGGGGAGCTGTTTTTT. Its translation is CASSGQGTGELFF.

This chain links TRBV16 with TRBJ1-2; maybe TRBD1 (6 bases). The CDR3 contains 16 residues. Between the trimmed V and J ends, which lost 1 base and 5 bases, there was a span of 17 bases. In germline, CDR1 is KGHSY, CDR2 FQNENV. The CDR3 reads CASSQWGETGSYGYTF. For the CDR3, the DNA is TGTGCCAGCAGCCAATGGGGGGAAACAGGGTCGTATGGCTACACCTTC.

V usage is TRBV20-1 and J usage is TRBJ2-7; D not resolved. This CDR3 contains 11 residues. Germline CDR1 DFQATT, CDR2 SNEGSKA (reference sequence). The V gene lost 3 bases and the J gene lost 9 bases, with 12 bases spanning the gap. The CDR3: CSASGPPGQYF. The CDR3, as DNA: TGCAGTGCTAGTGGGCCCCCCGGGCAGTACTTC.

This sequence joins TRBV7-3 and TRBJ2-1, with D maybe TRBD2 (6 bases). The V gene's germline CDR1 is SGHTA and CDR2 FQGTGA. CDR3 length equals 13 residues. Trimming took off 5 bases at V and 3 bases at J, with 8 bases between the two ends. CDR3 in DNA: TGTGCCAGCAGCGGGGGACTCTACAATGAGCAGTTCTTC. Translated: CASSGGLYNEQFF.

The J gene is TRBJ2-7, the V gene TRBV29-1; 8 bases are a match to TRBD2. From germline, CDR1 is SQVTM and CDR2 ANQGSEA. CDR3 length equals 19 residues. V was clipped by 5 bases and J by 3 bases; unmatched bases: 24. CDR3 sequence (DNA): TGCAGCGTTCTCAAGCTTGGGACTAGACGTCGGCCCCCCCTCTACGAGCAGTACTTC. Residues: CSVLKLGTRRRPPLYEQYF.

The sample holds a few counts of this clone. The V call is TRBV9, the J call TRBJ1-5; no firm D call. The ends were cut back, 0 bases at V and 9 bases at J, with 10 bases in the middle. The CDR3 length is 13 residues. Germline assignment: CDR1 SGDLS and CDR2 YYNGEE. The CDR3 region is CASSVGDSGPQHF. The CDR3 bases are TGTGCCAGCAGCGTAGGAGACTCCGGGCCCCAGCATTTT.

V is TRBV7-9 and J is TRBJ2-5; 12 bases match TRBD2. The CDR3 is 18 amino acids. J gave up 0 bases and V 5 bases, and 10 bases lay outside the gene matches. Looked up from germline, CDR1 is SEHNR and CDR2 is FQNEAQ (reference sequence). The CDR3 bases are TGTGCCAGCAGCCTAGGACTAGCGGGGATGAATCACCAAGAGACCCAGTACTTC. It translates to CASSLGLAGMNHQETQYF.

CDR3 DNA sequence: TGCAGTGCTAGTGATCGGGATACGCGAGGCTACACCTTC. Translation gives CSASDRDTRGYTF. This chain links TRBV20-1 with TRBJ1-2; no reliable D call. CDR3 size: 13 residues. V was pared by 3 bases and J by 8 bases, with 16 bases between. From germline, CDR1 is DFQATT and CDR2 SNEGSKA (reference sequence).

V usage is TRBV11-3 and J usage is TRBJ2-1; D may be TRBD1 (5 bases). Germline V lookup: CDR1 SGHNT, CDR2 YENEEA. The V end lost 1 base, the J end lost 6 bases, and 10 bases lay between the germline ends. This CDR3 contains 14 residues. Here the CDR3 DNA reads TGTGCCAGCAGCTTAGCAGGGCTGTCCAATGAGCAGTTCTTC. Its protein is CASSLAGLSNEQFF.

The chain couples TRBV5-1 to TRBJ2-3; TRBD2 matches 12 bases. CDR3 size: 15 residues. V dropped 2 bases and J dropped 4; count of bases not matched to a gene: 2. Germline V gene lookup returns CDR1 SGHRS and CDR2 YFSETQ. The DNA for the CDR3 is TGCGCCAGCAGCTTCCTAGCGGGGGGGCCAGATACGCAGTATTTT. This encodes CASSFLAGGPDTQYF.

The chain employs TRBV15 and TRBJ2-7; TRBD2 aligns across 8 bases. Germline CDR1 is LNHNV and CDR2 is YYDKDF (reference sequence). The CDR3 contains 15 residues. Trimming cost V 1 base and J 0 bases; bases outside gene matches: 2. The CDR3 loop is CATSRVSGSSYEQYF. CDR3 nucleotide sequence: TGTGCCACCAGCAGAGTCAGCGGGAGCTCCTACGAGCAGTACTTC.

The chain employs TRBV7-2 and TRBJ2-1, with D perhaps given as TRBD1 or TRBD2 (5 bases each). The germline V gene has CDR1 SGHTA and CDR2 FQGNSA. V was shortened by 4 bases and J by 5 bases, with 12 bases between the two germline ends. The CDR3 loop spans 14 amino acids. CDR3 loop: CASSSHGADNEQFF. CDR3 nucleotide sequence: TGTGCCAGCAGCTCCCACGGGGCAGACAATGAGCAGTTCTTC.

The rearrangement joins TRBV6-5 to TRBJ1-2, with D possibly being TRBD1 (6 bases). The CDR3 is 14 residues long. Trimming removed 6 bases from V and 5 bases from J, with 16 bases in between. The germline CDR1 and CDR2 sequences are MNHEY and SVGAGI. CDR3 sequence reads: CASRLRDIGYGYTF. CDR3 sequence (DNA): TGTGCCAGCAGGCTGCGGGACATAGGGTATGGCTACACCTTC.

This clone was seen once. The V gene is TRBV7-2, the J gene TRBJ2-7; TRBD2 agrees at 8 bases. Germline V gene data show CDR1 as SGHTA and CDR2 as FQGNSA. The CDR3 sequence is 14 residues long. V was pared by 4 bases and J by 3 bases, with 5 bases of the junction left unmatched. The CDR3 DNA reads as TGTGCCAGCAGCTCGGGACTAGGGAGCTACGAGCAGTACTTC. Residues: CASSSGLGSYEQYF.

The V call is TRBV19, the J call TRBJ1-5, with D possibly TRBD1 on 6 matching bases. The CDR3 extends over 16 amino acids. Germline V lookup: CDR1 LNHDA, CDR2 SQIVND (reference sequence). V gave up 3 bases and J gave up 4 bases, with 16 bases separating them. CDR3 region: CASSITAGASNQPQHF. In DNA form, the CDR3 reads TGTGCCAGTAGTATTACGGCAGGGGCCTCGAATCAGCCCCAGCATTTT.

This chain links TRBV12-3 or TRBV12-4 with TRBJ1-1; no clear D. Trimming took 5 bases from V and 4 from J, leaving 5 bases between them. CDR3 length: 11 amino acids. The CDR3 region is CASSGTTEAFF. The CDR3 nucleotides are TGTGCCAGCAGTGGCACCACTGAAGCTTTCTTT.

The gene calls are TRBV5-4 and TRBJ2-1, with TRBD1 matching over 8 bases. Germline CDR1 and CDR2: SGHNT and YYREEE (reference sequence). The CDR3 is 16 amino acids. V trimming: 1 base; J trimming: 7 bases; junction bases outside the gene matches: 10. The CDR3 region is CASSLSAGQVGNEQFF. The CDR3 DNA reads TGTGCCAGCAGCTTGTCTGCGGGACAGGTGGGAAATGAGCAGTTCTTC.

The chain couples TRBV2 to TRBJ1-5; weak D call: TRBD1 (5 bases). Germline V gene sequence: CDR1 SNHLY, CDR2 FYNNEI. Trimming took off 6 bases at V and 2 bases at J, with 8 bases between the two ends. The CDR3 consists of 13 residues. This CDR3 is CASSGGRNQPQHF. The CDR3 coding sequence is TGTGCCAGCAGCGGGGGTCGCAATCAGCCCCAGCATTTT.

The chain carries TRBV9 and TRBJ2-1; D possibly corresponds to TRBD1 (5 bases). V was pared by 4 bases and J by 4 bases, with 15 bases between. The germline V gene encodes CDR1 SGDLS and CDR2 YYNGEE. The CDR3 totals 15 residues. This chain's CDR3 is CASSNTGDFYNEQFF. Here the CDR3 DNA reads TGTGCCAGCAGCAATACAGGAGACTTTTACAATGAGCAGTTCTTC. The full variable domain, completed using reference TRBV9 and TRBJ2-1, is DSGVTQTPKHLITATGQRVTLRCSPRSGDLSVYWYQQSLDQGLQFLIQYYNGEERAKGNILERFSAQQFPDLHSELNLSSLELGDSALYFCASSNTGDFYNEQFFGPGTRLTVL.

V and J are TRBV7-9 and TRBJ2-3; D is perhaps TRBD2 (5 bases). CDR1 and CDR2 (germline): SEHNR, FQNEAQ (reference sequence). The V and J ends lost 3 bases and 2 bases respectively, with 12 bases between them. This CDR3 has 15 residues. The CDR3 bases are TGTGCCAGCAGCTTCCTAGCCTCACACACAGATACGCAGTATTTT. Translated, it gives CASSFLASHTDTQYF.

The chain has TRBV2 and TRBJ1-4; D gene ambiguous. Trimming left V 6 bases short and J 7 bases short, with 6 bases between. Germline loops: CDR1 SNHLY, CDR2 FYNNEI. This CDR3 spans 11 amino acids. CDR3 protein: CASRNSEKLFF. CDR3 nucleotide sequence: TGTGCCAGCAGAAACAGTGAAAAACTGTTTTTT.

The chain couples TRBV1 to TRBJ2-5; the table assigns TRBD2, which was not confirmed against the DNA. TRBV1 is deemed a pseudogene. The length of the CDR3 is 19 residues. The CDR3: CTSSHGGRLAGPCQETQYF. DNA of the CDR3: TGCACCAGCAGCCACGGGGGACGACTAGCGGGTCCTTGCCAAGAGACCCAGTACTTC.

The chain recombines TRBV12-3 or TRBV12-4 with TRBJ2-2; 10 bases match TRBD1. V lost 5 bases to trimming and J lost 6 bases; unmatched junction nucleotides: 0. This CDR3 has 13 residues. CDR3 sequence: CASSGQGAGELFF. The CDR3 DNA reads TGTGCCAGCAGTGGACAGGGGGCCGGGGAGCTGTTTTTT.

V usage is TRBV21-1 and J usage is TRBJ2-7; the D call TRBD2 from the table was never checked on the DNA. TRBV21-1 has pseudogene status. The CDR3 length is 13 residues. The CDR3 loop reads CASGDRDFYEQYF. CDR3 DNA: TGTGCCAGCGGGGACCGGGACTTCTACGAGCAGTACTTC.

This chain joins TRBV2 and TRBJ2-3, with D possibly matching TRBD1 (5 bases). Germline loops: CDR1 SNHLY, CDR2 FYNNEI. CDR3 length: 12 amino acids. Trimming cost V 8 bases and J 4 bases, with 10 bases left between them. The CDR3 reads CASGAFADTQYF. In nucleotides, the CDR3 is TGTGCCAGCGGGGCGTTTGCAGATACGCAGTATTTT.